This TCR beta chain came from a study of shared clonotypes between healthy human individuals. CD45RO-negative CD8 cells positively selected for CCR7 made up the naive population, which excluded terminally differentiated effector memory CD45RA+ cells. Assay: immunoSEQ multiplex PCR; the TCRdb copy retains only in-frame clones and omits some. The sample contains about 610,000 clones, 90% to 97% of which appear only once. Whole-study findings and limits: Large sequencing depth failed to make sorted-subset sequencing complete, rarefaction showed.

The CDR3 totals 16 residues. Germline trimming cut 2 bases from V and 2 bases from J; bases unmatched to any gene: 5. Germline V gives CDR1 MDHEN, CDR2 SYDVKM. Worth noting for this clone: Its antigen is currently unknown.

The specimen sequenced was naive CD8+ T cells sorted from blood. This receptor was obtained from a woman aged 25 to 39 in good health. The chain combines TRBV28 with TRBJ1-3; TRBD1 matches at 8 bases. DNA for the CDR3: TGTGCCAGCAGTTTACAGGGGGCAGGACCTGGAAACACCATATATTTT. Protein: CASSLQGAGPGNTIYF.